The clone carrying this T cell receptor beta chain was detected many times. Its antigen is undetermined. This entry comes from a study of CD8 T cells in ankylosing spondylitis. Study-wide results and limits: The clones that were linked to disease were reported to be significantly enriched in matched synovial fluid samples from ankylosing spondylitis patients.

TCRdb used MiXCR to reprocess the 5' RACE reads, holding one entry per CDR3 protein. This table holds 200,000 or so distinct CDR3 sequences, 15% to 20% found once. This CDR3 comprises 14 residues. The V and J ends lost 5 bases and 6 bases respectively, with 13 bases between them. Germline V lookup: CDR1 SEHNR, CDR2 FQNEAQ (reference sequence). Sequencing used blood, either unsorted or a sorted T cell fraction (not recorded which). This chain links TRBV7-9 with TRBJ1-4; D unclear. The TCR was taken from a male donor between 10 and 30 years old with ankylosing spondylitis or in good health (not recorded which). The CDR3 loop is CASSRYQVDEKLFF. The DNA of the CDR3 is TGTGCCAGCAGCCGATACCAGGTGGATGAAAAACTGTTTTTT. The complete variable domain, with remaining parts taken from reference TRBV7-9 and TRBJ1-4, reads DTGVSQNPRHKITKRGQNVTFRCDPISEHNRLYWYRQTLGQGPEFLTYFQNEAQLEKSRLLSDRFSAERPKGSFSTLEIQRTEQGDSAMYLCASSRYQVDEKLFFGSGTQLSVL.